This paragraph covers one T cell receptor beta chain sequence. Its antigen is as yet unknown. CDR1 and CDR2 from the germline V gene are SGHRS and YFSETQ. The J segment lost 4 bases and the V segment lost 0 bases, leaving 4 bases of the junction unmatched. The CDR3 consists of 15 residues. The method was immunoSEQ multiplex PCR; TCRdb's version includes in-frame clones alone and lacks a portion of them. This repertoire shows 200,000 to 250,000 clones, about 92% found once; its top ten account for roughly 1%. The record originates from a study of T cell responses to AZD1222 COVID-19 vaccine. Whole-study results and caveats: A rise in Spike-specific TCR breadth and depth followed two AZD1222 doses. Among the donors, most were white British and more were female, and clonal diversity was possibly underestimated. There were repertoire samples only from the period after the peak T cell response.

The source was peripheral blood, collected on day 0 of MenACWY control vaccination. The sequence derives from an adult in good health. J is TRBJ2-1 and V is TRBV5-1, with 7 bases aligning to TRBD1. The CDR3 nucleotides are TGCGCCAGCAGCTTGGGGACAGGAGCTTACAATGAGCAGTTCTTC. The encoded protein is CASSLGTGAYNEQFF. The variable domain in full, with the rest retrieved from reference TRBV5-1 and TRBJ2-1, is KAGVTQTPRYLIKTRGQQVTLSCSPISGHRSVSWYQQTPGQGLQFLFEYFSETQRNKGNFPGRFSGRQFSNSRSEMNVSTLELGDSALYLCASSLGTGAYNEQFFGPGTRLTVL.